The 8 T cell receptor beta chains below were found in one sample sequenced in a study of blood T cell repertoires in COVID-19. Here immunoSEQ multiplex PCR was the method, and the copy in TCRdb shows in-frame clones only, minus some. The sample includes 10,000 or so clones, more than 80% of them seen just once. Sequenced input: peripheral blood. These receptors came from a human donor in a cohort sampled during active COVID-19.

The chain links TRBV6-5 to TRBJ1-1; maybe TRBD1 (6 bases). Trimming removed 7 bases at V and 3 bases at J, with 18 bases between. The CDR3 is 15 residues long. Germline lookup yields CDR1 MNHEY and CDR2 SVGAGI. CDR3 loop: CASTAGGGGDTEAFF. The DNA for the CDR3 is TGTGCCAGCACTGCGGGGGGCGGGGGTGACACTGAAGCTTTCTTT.

The chain recombines TRBV10-3 with TRBJ2-7, with 11 bases matching TRBD2. V was pared by 10 bases and J by 4 bases, with 18 bases of the junction left unmatched. There are 17 residues in the CDR3. Germline values: CDR1 ENHRY, CDR2 SYGVKD. This CDR3 is CATRISGGAALSYEQYF. In nucleotides, the CDR3 is TGTGCCACCAGGATTAGCGGGGGGGCAGCGTTATCGTACGAGCAGTACTTC.

This chain links TRBV3-1 (or the pseudogene TRBV3-2) with TRBJ2-5; 9 bases are a match to TRBD2. The junction had 3 bases not matched to a gene; V was cut back by 2 bases and J by 2 bases. This CDR3 region has 15 residues. Germline CDR1 LGHDT, CDR2 YNNKEL (reference sequence). As DNA, the CDR3 is TGTGCCAGCAGCCAACGCGGGGGGGCTCAAGAGACCCAGTACTTC. Its translation: CASSQRGGAQETQYF.

This clone was seen only once. The chain employs TRBV11-2 and TRBJ2-3, with D perhaps matching TRBD1 (6 bases). This CDR3 spans 15 amino acids. With 5 bases removed from V and 2 bases from J, the gap between germline ends came to 14 bases. CDR1 SGHAT and CDR2 FQNNGV come from the germline V gene. The DNA for the CDR3 is TGTGCCAGCAGCCCCTTGGGGGCCTCCACAGATACGCAGTATTTT. Protein: CASSPLGASTDTQYF.

The chain recombines TRBV19 with TRBJ2-3, with 7 nucleotides matching TRBD2. The CDR3 runs 16 residues. The germline CDR1 and CDR2 sequences are LNHDA and SQIVND (reference sequence). Trimming cost V 2 bases and J 2 bases; bases outside gene matches: 7. The CDR3 spells CASSIIGGGATDTQYF. The CDR3 region has the DNA TGTGCCAGTAGTATAATTGGCGGGGGAGCCACAGATACGCAGTATTTT.

By its share, this clone is large. This chain uses TRBV2 with TRBJ2-7, with a possible D match to TRBD2 (5 bases). V dropped 1 base and J dropped 3 bases, with 13 bases sitting between them. The CDR3 totals 15 residues. Germline-derived CDR1 and CDR2 are SNHLY and FYNNEI. The CDR3 loop is CASSEGPSRFYEQYF. CDR3 nucleotides: TGTGCCAGCAGTGAAGGGCCTAGCCGATTCTACGAGCAGTACTTC.

The V gene is TRBV7-6, the J gene TRBJ2-2; perhaps TRBD2 as D (6 bases). V lost 7 bases, J lost 4 bases, and 16 bases lay in between. Germline V lookup: CDR1 SGHVS, CDR2 FNYEAQ. The CDR3 covers 15 residues. The CDR3 region is CASIQSRGSTGELFF. Written as DNA, the CDR3 is TGTGCCAGCATCCAGTCTCGGGGGAGCACCGGGGAGCTGTTTTTT.

V usage is TRBV5-4 and J usage is TRBJ2-3; 11 positions agree with TRBD2. Germline-derived CDR1 and CDR2 are SGHNT and YYREEE (reference sequence). Germline trimming cut 4 bases from V and 5 bases from J; bases unmatched to any gene: 6. This CDR3 spans 15 amino acids. The CDR3 nucleotides are TGTGCCAGCAGCCCGGGACTAGCGGTTAGAGATACGCAGTATTTT. Translated: CASSPGLAVRDTQYF.